This T cell receptor (beta chain) was retrieved from a study of T cell responses to AZD1222 COVID-19 vaccine. Findings and caveats of the study: The study identified only five to seven AZD1222 recipients as seropositive at baseline. The study found vaccine-associated CD4 TCRs spanning spike, dominant at 160-218 and 743-854. Repertoires were obtained only post-peak T cell response.

Measured with immunoSEQ multiplex PCR; TCRdb has only the in-frame clones, and not every one. The sample has 100,000 or so clones; about 80% are singletons. In the case of this clone: Its specificity is not known.

V was cut by 2 bases and J by 4 bases, with 8 bases left in between. Germline V CDR1 and CDR2: MNHEY, SVGAGI. There are 14 residues in the CDR3. The origin of this receptor is an adult in good health. The chain links TRBV6-5 to TRBJ1-4, with no clear D. The sequences come from peripheral blood, collected on day 0 of AZD1222 vaccination. The CDR3 sequence is CASSYGRNNEKLFF. The DNA of the CDR3 is TGTGCCAGCAGTTACGGGCGGAATAATGAAAAACTGTTTTTT.